Listed below are T cell receptor beta chains from one sample, sequenced in a study of blood T cell repertoires in COVID-19. Using immunoSEQ multiplex PCR, the repertoire was profiled, and TCRdb retains in-frame clones only, with some absent. Of a few hundred thousand clones listed, around 88% are singletons. Sequencing was done on a sample of peripheral blood. The receptor set was obtained from a woman aged 45-59 years with acute or convalescent COVID-19. CDR3s include the opening cysteine and the closing phenylalanine or tryptophan. Each record gives: clone size, J gene, D gene, V gene, CDR3 DNA, CDR3 protein. A D gene is named only where the DNA matches it firmly. Clone size is not always given. Where it is, it says once, few, many or a class for expanded clones.

NA	TRBJ2-3	NA	TRBV3-1/TRBV3-2	TGTGCCAGCAGCCAAGATTGGGCCCCAGATACGCAGTATTTT	CASSQDWAPDTQYF
NA	TRBJ2-1	TRBD1	TRBV5-1	TGCGCCAGCAGCTCCCAGGGGGCGTGGGATGAGCAGTTCTTC	CASSSQGAWDEQFF
NA	TRBJ2-7	NA	TRBV4-1	TGCGCCAGCAGCAACAGCAGGGATCGATACGAGCAGTACTTC	CASSNSRDRYEQYF
NA	TRBJ2-3	NA	TRBV3-1/TRBV3-2	TGTGCCAGCAACCGAGGGAGCGGGTTGAGCACAGATACGCAGTATTTT	CASNRGSGLSTDTQYF
NA	TRBJ2-3	NA	TRBV27	TGTGCCAGCAGTTTACCAGGGGTTGCAGATACGCAGTATTTT	CASSLPGVADTQYF
NA	TRBJ1-4	NA	TRBV19	TGTGCCAGTAGTTCCGAAGGGAGGTGGCTGTTTTTT	CASSSEGRWLFF
NA	TRBJ2-7	TRBD2	TRBV9	TGTGCCAGCAGCCCGGGGGGAGTTGAGCAGTACTTC	CASSPGGVEQYF
NA	TRBJ2-2	NA	TRBV5-1	TGCGCCAGCAGCTTAAGGGGAAGAACCGGGGAGCTGTTTTTT	CASSLRGRTGELFF
few	TRBJ1-3	TRBD1	TRBV9	TGTGCCAGCAGCCTCACCACAGGGGCCGGAAACACCATATATTTT	CASSLTTGAGNTIYF
NA	TRBJ2-1	TRBD2	TRBV18	TGTGCCAGCTCAGAACTAGCGGGAGTAGTGAATGAGCAGTTCTTC	CASSELAGVVNEQFF
NA	TRBJ2-7	TRBD2	TRBV10-1	TGCGCCAGCAGTGAGTCAGGGACTAGCGGGGGGTACGAGCAGTACTTC	CASSESGTSGGYEQYF
NA	TRBJ2-6	TRBD1	TRBV29-1	TGCAGCGTTCGACAGGGGTCTACTGGGGCCAACGTCCTGACTTTC	CSVRQGSTGANVLTF
NA	TRBJ2-7	NA	TRBV27	TGTGCCAGCAGTTTAGTCCCCAGGGGCTCCTACGAGCAGTACTTC	CASSLVPRGSYEQYF
NA	TRBJ2-7	TRBD1	TRBV9	TGTGCCAGCAGCGTATCACAGGGGCACTACGAGCAGTACTTC	CASSVSQGHYEQYF
NA	TRBJ1-2	TRBD1	TRBV4-1	TGCGCCAGCAGCGCCCCCGGGACAGGGTCCTATCGGGGGACCTTC	CASSAPGTGSYRGTF
few	TRBJ2-5	TRBD1	TRBV15	TGTGCCACCAGCAGAGATGGGACAGGGAGTCCAGAGACCCAGTACTTC	CATSRDGTGSPETQYF
NA	TRBJ2-7	NA	TRBV12-3/TRBV12-4	TGTGCCAGCAGTTTTTTAGGGGAGGCCGAGCAGTACTTC	CASSFLGEAEQYF
NA	TRBJ2-1	TRBD1	TRBV27	TGTGCCAGCAGGGGGGCACAGGGGGCTTCTTACAATGAGCAGTTCTTC	CASRGAQGASYNEQFF
NA	TRBJ2-5	TRBD1	TRBV2	TGTGCCAGCAGTGAAATAGGGACAGGGGGACGAGAGACCCAGTACTTC	CASSEIGTGGRETQYF
NA	TRBJ1-3	NA	TRBV5-1	TGCGCCAGCAGCTTCCTGGCAGGCAACTCTGGAAACACCATATATTTT	CASSFLAGNSGNTIYF
NA	TRBJ2-7	TRBD1	TRBV5-1	TGCGCCAGCAGCTTCCCGGGACAGGGGAATAAGCAGTACTTC	CASSFPGQGNKQYF
NA	TRBJ2-2	TRBD2	TRBV7-8	TGTGCCAGCAGCGGACTAGCGGGAGAGGTCGGGGAGCTGTTTTTT	CASSGLAGEVGELFF
NA	TRBJ1-6	NA	TRBV6-1	TGTGCCAGCAGTGACGCGGGTTCACCCCTCCACTTT	CASSDAGSPLHF
NA	TRBJ1-4	TRBD1	TRBV15	TGTGCCACCAGCAGAGCAGGGGGCGCTTTTGAAAAACTGTTTTTT	CATSRAGGAFEKLFF
NA	TRBJ1-1	NA	TRBV28	TGTGCCAGCAGTTTAGTACAGGAAGCTTTCTTT	CASSLVQEAFF
once	TRBJ1-4	NA	TRBV4-2	TGTGCCAGCAGCCAAGATACCTACAGGACGAATGAAAAACTGTTTTTT	CASSQDTYRTNEKLFF
once	TRBJ1-1	TRBD1	TRBV24-1	TGTGCCACCAGTGGTCCGGGACAGGGGTTTAGCACTGAAGCTTTCTTT	CATSGPGQGFSTEAFF
few	TRBJ1-3	TRBD1	TRBV5-1	TGCGCCAGCAGCTTGGAGGCGACAGGGGGCTACACCATATATTTT	CASSLEATGGYTIYF
NA	TRBJ1-2	NA	TRBV6-4	TGTGCCAGCAGTCCCACCTACAGGGTCTATGGCTACACCTTC	CASSPTYRVYGYTF
NA	TRBJ2-7	NA	TRBV2	TGTGCCAGCATGCCGGACAGTCTCGAGCAGTACTTC	CASMPDSLEQYF
NA	TRBJ1-1	TRBD1	TRBV7-9	TGTGCCAGCAGCTTAGGGGGGGACAGGGTGAACACTGAAGCTTTCTTT	CASSLGGDRVNTEAFF
NA	TRBJ2-7	TRBD1	TRBV6-6	TGTGCCAGCAGTATTGACAGGGGGCTGAACTACGAGCAGTACTTC	CASSIDRGLNYEQYF
NA	TRBJ2-7	NA	TRBV7-9	TGTGCCAGCAGCTTAGCCAGGGGATTCTACGAGCAGTACTTC	CASSLARGFYEQYF
NA	TRBJ2-7	NA	TRBV28	TGTGCCAGCAGTTCACACCGATCCTGGACAGAAAGCTCCTACGAGCAGTACTTC	CASSSHRSWTESSYEQYF
NA	TRBJ1-1	NA	TRBV29-1	TGCAGCGCAGGACAGTTGAACACTGAAGCTTTCTTT	CSAGQLNTEAFF
NA	TRBJ2-7	TRBD1	TRBV6-1	TGTGCCAGCAGTGAGATGGACAGGGCCTACGAGCAGTACTTC	CASSEMDRAYEQYF
NA	TRBJ1-2	NA	TRBV5-1	TGCGCCAGCAGCTTGGGTCCCGGCTATGGCTACACCTTC	CASSLGPGYGYTF
NA	TRBJ1-5	NA	TRBV6-5	TGTGCCAGCAGCAGGGCTTTGGGCCAGCCCCAGCATTTT	CASSRALGQPQHF
few	TRBJ1-3	NA	TRBV6-5	TGTGCCAGCAGTTACTCGCCCAGGGCGGGAAACACCATATATTTT	CASSYSPRAGNTIYF
NA	TRBJ2-5	NA	TRBV7-9	TGTGCCAGCAGCTTGCGGAGGGAGACCCAGTACTTC	CASSLRRETQYF
few	TRBJ2-7	TRBD2	TRBV4-1	TGCGCCAGCAGCCAAGATCCCCTAGCGGGAGTGTACGAGCAGTACTTC	CASSQDPLAGVYEQYF
NA	TRBJ1-1	NA	TRBV2	TGTGCCAGCAGTGCTTACACTGAAGCTTTCTTT	CASSAYTEAFF
NA	TRBJ1-5	TRBD1	TRBV7-2	TGTGCCAGCAGCTTAACAGGGGGCGGGAATCAGCCCCAGCATTTT	CASSLTGGGNQPQHF
NA	TRBJ2-3	TRBD2	TRBV5-1	TGCGCCAGCAGATTAGCGGGTAGCACAGATACGCAGTATTTT	CASRLAGSTDTQYF
NA	TRBJ2-7	NA	TRBV9	TGTGCCAGCAGCCCTTCGGGGAGCGGGTCCTACGAGCAGTACTTC	CASSPSGSGSYEQYF
few	TRBJ2-7	TRBD1	TRBV5-1	TGCGCCAGCACCAGACAGGGGACCTACGAGCAGTACTTC	CASTRQGTYEQYF
NA	TRBJ2-7	NA	TRBV11-3	TGTGCCAGCAGCTTAGGTGGCAACTCCTACGAGCAGTACTTC	CASSLGGNSYEQYF
NA	TRBJ1-4	TRBD1	TRBV28	TGTGCCAGCCTGACAGGGGGCGTGAGAGATAATGAAAAACTGTTTTTT	CASLTGGVRDNEKLFF
once	TRBJ2-7	TRBD2	TRBV10-3	TGTGCCATCAGCCCGGGGAGCGGGGACTCCTACGAGCAGTACTTC	CAISPGSGDSYEQYF
NA	TRBJ2-1	NA	TRBV10-3	TGTGCCATCGGGGAAGACCGGGACACCATTGAGCAGTTCTTC	CAIGEDRDTIEQFF
NA	TRBJ2-3	TRBD2	TRBV5-1	TGCGCCAGCAGCGTAATAGGAGCGGGAGGCGGAGATACGCAGTATTTT	CASSVIGAGGGDTQYF